This passage covers 32 T cell receptor beta chains from one sample sequenced in a study of blood T cell repertoires in COVID-19. The repertoire was sequenced with immunoSEQ multiplex PCR; TCRdb's copy has only in-frame clones and lacks some. The table records approximately 340,000 clones, over 80% of them present only once. Input material: peripheral blood. The receptor source for this set is a man under 40 with COVID-19, enrolled during active disease.

The chain has TRBV4-1 and TRBJ1-5, with D unresolved. The germline CDR1 and CDR2 sequences are MGHRA and YSYEKL. Trimming cost V 0 bases and J 1 base, with 7 bases left between them. The CDR3 runs 15 residues. This CDR3 reads CASSQEVQSNQPQHF. CDR3 bases: TGCGCCAGCAGCCAAGAAGTTCAGAGCAATCAGCCCCAGCATTTT.

V usage is TRBV28 and J usage is TRBJ1-3; no definite D call. The CDR3 has 16 residues. Trimming pared 0 bases from V and 0 bases from J, leaving 9 bases between. Germline V gives CDR1 MDHEN, CDR2 SYDVKM. The CDR3 DNA reads TGTGCCAGCAGTTTATGGTCCGGGGACTCTGGAAACACCATATATTTT. Its translation is CASSLWSGDSGNTIYF.

The rearrangement joins TRBV7-9 to TRBJ1-2, with TRBD1 identical over 7 bases. The V segment lost 0 bases and the J segment 0 bases; nucleotides outside the gene matches: 4. Germline CDR1 is SEHNR and CDR2 is FQNEAQ (reference sequence). This CDR3 contains 16 residues. The CDR3 loop is CASSLATGTSNYGYTF. DNA for the CDR3: TGTGCCAGCAGCTTAGCGACAGGGACATCTAACTATGGCTACACCTTC.

The chain uses TRBV5-6 and TRBJ2-4; tentatively, D is TRBD1 (5 bases). Germline assignment: CDR1 SGHDT and CDR2 YYEEEE. Trimming removed 3 bases from V and 4 bases from J, with 8 bases in between. This CDR3 is built from 13 residues. Here the CDR3 reads CASSSDTKNIQYF. The CDR3 nucleotides read TGTGCCAGCAGCTCGGACACAAAAAACATTCAGTACTTC.

This clone was detected a few times. The chain combines TRBV7-9 with TRBJ1-5; D is ambiguous. This CDR3 has 13 amino acids. Germline CDR1 reads SEHNR; CDR2 reads FQNEAQ (reference sequence). V lost 5 bases and J 3 bases, leaving 8 bases between the germline ends. CDR3 nucleotides: TGTGCCAGCAGCCCCGGGTACAATCAGCCCCAGCATTTT. Its protein is CASSPGYNQPQHF.

The gene calls are TRBV7-9 and TRBJ1-1, with D uncertain. Per the germline V gene, CDR1 is SEHNR and CDR2 is FQNEAQ (reference sequence). The length of the CDR3 is 9 residues. With 5 bases removed from V and 10 bases from J, the gap between germline ends came to 5 bases. This CDR3 reads CASSPGAFF. CDR3 bases: TGTGCCAGCAGCCCAGGAGCTTTCTTT.

This sequence joins TRBV5-5 and TRBJ1-1; D not resolved. Trimming removed 0 bases from V and 0 bases from J, with 3 bases in between. From germline, CDR1 is SGHKS and CDR2 YYEKEE (reference sequence). The CDR3 is 13 amino acids. Written as DNA, the CDR3 is TGTGCCAGCAGCTTGGTAGTGAACACTGAAGCTTTCTTT. Protein: CASSLVVNTEAFF.

This clone was found a few times. This chain joins TRBV10-3 and TRBJ1-1, with D unclear. V lost 0 bases, J lost 7 bases, and 9 bases lay in between. Germline V gene lookup returns CDR1 ENHRY and CDR2 SYGVKD. The CDR3 sequence is 13 residues long. CDR3 in amino acids: CAISESRTNEAFF. CDR3 DNA: TGTGCCATCAGTGAGTCTCGGACTAATGAAGCTTTCTTT.

The rearrangement links TRBV5-1 to TRBJ2-3; 7 positions match TRBD1. V gave up 4 bases and J gave up 0 bases; unmatched junction bases: 14. Germline V gene lookup returns CDR1 SGHRS and CDR2 YFSETQ. The CDR3 extends over 18 amino acids. CDR3 DNA sequence: TGCGCCAGCAGCCCCCGGGACAGAGAAAGGTCTAGCACAGATACGCAGTATTTT. Residues: CASSPRDRERSSTDTQYF.

The chain has TRBV12-5 and TRBJ2-6, with 8 bases lining up with TRBD1. Germline lookup yields CDR1 LGHNT and CDR2 FRNRAP. The ends lost 4 bases at V and 0 bases at J; junction bases unmatched: 8. CDR3 length: 18 amino acids. CDR3 amino acids: CASGSGQGKASGANVLTF. Written as DNA, the CDR3 is TGTGCTAGTGGTTCCGGACAGGGAAAAGCCTCTGGGGCCAACGTCCTGACTTTC.

V and J are TRBV28 and TRBJ1-1; D is possibly TRBD1 (5 bases). V was shortened by 6 bases and J by 1 base, with 18 bases between the two germline ends. Germline CDR1 and CDR2: MDHEN and SYDVKM. This CDR3 is 16 amino acids long. The CDR3 DNA reads as TGTGCCAGCAGCCCCCTGCGGGGGGAACGGAACACTGAAGCTTTCTTT. Its protein is CASSPLRGERNTEAFF. Together with reference TRBV28 and TRBJ1-1, the CDR3 gives the full variable domain: DVKVTQSSRYLVKRTGEKVFLECVQDMDHENMFWYRQDPGLGLRLIYFSYDVKMKEKGDIPEGYSVSREKKERFSLILESASTNQTSMYLCASSPLRGERNTEAFFGQGTRLTVV.

This chain links TRBV5-6 with TRBJ2-7, with a possible D match to TRBD2 (6 bases). Trimming pared 3 bases from V and 3 bases from J, leaving 13 bases between. Germline V gene sequence: CDR1 SGHDT, CDR2 YYEEEE. The CDR3 extends over 14 amino acids. The CDR3 sequence: CASSSGTGDYEQYF. CDR3 DNA sequence: TGTGCCAGCAGCTCCGGGACGGGGGACTACGAGCAGTACTTC.

This clone showed up many times. The CDR3: CASTGNRGTEAFF. The DNA for the CDR3 is TGTGCCAGCACCGGCAACAGGGGCACTGAAGCTTTCTTT. The V and J genes are TRBV2 and TRBJ1-1; 7 bases align to TRBD1. Germline trimming cut 7 bases from V and 4 bases from J; bases unmatched to any gene: 6. The CDR3 loop spans 13 amino acids. The germline gives CDR1 SNHLY, CDR2 FYNNEI.

The CDR3 DNA follows: TGTGCCAGTAGTGGGGCAGGGGTTGGCAATGAGCAGTTCTTC. The encoded protein is CASSGAGVGNEQFF. This rearrangement joins TRBV19 to TRBJ2-1, with D possibly being TRBD1 (6 bases). Germline V gene data show CDR1 as LNHDA and CDR2 as SQIVND (reference sequence). The CDR3 loop spans 14 amino acids. The ends were cut back, 5 bases at V and 6 bases at J, with 14 bases in the middle.

The gene calls are TRBV5-4 and TRBJ1-2; TRBD1 agrees at 9 bases. J was trimmed by 2 bases and V by 9 bases; bases with no gene match: 14. Germline assignment: CDR1 SGHNT and CDR2 YYREEE (reference sequence). The CDR3 covers 16 residues. The CDR3 spells CATNPGTGIMNYGYTF. Here the CDR3 DNA reads TGTGCCACCAATCCCGGGACAGGGATTATGAACTATGGCTACACCTTC.

The DNA of the CDR3 is TGTGCCAGCCGGGACAGATGGCAGCCCCAGCATTTT. Translating it yields CASRDRWQPQHF. The chain combines TRBV12-3 or TRBV12-4 with TRBJ1-5; 7 positions match TRBD1. CDR3 length equals 12 residues. The trim removed 8 bases at V and 7 bases at J, leaving 5 bases unmatched.

This rearrangement joins TRBV27 to TRBJ1-2; 7 bases line up with TRBD1. CDR3 length: 14 amino acids. Trimming removed 2 bases from V and 7 bases from J; junction bases left unmatched: 7. Germline CDR1 and CDR2: MNHEY and SMNVEV (reference sequence). CDR3 sequence: CASSLGTVPSGYTF. Written as DNA, the CDR3 is TGTGCCAGCAGTTTAGGGACAGTTCCATCTGGCTACACCTTC.

The V and J genes are TRBV7-2 and TRBJ2-7, with 7 nucleotides matching TRBD2. The CDR3 consists of 15 residues. CDR1 is SGHTA, CDR2 FQGNSA, per germline. The junction had 6 bases not matched to a gene; V was cut back by 4 bases and J by 0 bases. CDR3 loop: CASSSLGEGSYEQYF. CDR3 DNA: TGTGCCAGCAGCTCTTTGGGGGAGGGCTCCTACGAGCAGTACTTC.

J is TRBJ1-5 and V is TRBV30; the match to TRBD1 covers 11 bases. This CDR3 region has 18 residues. V lost 4 bases, J lost 0 bases, and 11 bases stayed unmatched. Germline values: CDR1 GTSNPN, CDR2 SVGIG (reference sequence). CDR3 DNA: TGTGCCTGGATCGCGGACAGGGGGCACGCTTATAGCAATCAGCCCCAGCATTTT. It is translated as CAWIADRGHAYSNQPQHF.

In DNA form, the CDR3 reads TGTGCCAGCAGCCCAGGACAGGGAGACACCGGGGAGCTGTTTTTT. It codes for CASSPGQGDTGELFF. This chain uses TRBV5-8 with TRBJ2-2; 8 nucleotides line up with TRBD1. The V segment lost 4 bases and the J segment 3 bases; nucleotides outside the gene matches: 5. Germline V gene data show CDR1 as SGHTS and CDR2 as YDEGEE. The length of the CDR3 is 15 residues.

The chain uses TRBV24-1 and TRBJ2-5; D is possibly TRBD2 (6 bases). V was clipped by 3 bases and J by 5 bases, with 15 bases between them. Germline CDR1 and CDR2: KGHDR and SFDVKD. The CDR3 spans 15 residues. Here the CDR3 reads CATSDALGGAETQYF. In DNA form, the CDR3 reads TGTGCCACCAGTGATGCCTTGGGGGGTGCGGAGACCCAGTACTTC.

J is TRBJ2-7 and V is TRBV6-5, with a weak D call TRBD2 (6 bases). The ends were cut back, 2 bases at V and 3 bases at J, with 14 bases in the middle. The CDR3 consists of 15 residues. Germline CDR1 is MNHEY and CDR2 is SVGAGI. The CDR3, as DNA: TGTGCCAGCAGTTACGCTCGGCCGGGACTCTACGAGCAGTACTTC. Its protein is CASSYARPGLYEQYF.

This chain connects TRBV7-9 to TRBJ2-7; 8 positions match TRBD2. The CDR3 is 15 amino acids. V lost 1 base, J lost 3 bases, and 5 bases stayed unmatched. The germline V gene encodes CDR1 SEHNR and CDR2 FQNEAQ (reference sequence). Here the CDR3 DNA reads TGTGCCAGCAGCTTAGAATCGAGCGGGAGCTACGAGCAGTACTTC. Its protein is CASSLESSGSYEQYF.

The rearrangement joins TRBV6-5 to TRBJ1-1; weak D call: TRBD1 (6 bases). Trimming took 6 bases from V and 5 from J, leaving 13 bases between them. Per germline, CDR1 MNHEY and CDR2 SVGAGI. This CDR3 has 13 residues. The CDR3 DNA reads as TGTGCCAGCAGAACCTCCAGGGGAACTGAAGCTTTCTTT. This gives the protein CASRTSRGTEAFF.

A single count supports this clone. V usage is TRBV4-3 and J usage is TRBJ2-1; TRBD1 matches at 8 bases. CDR3 length: 18 residues. CDR1 and CDR2 from the germline V gene are LGHNA and YSLEER. Losses at the gene ends were 0 bases for V and 4 bases for J; bases not matched to a gene: 11. Here the CDR3 reads CASSQEDRDPLNYNEQFF. CDR3 DNA sequence: TGCGCCAGCAGCCAAGAGGACAGGGACCCCCTCAATTACAATGAGCAGTTCTTC.

The chain employs TRBV13 and TRBJ2-4; D may be TRBD2 (5 bases). The V gene lost 2 bases and the J gene lost 0 bases, with 17 bases spanning the gap. This CDR3 contains 18 residues. Germline V gene lookup returns CDR1 PRHDT and CDR2 FYEKMQ (reference sequence). The DNA of the CDR3 is TGTGCCAGCAGCTTAACGGGATGGAGTATGTCAGCCAAAAACATTCAGTACTTC. Translating it yields CASSLTGWSMSAKNIQYF.

The J gene is TRBJ1-1, the V gene TRBV29-1; possible D gene TRBD1, 5 bases. The CDR3 has 13 residues. The V gene's germline CDR1 is SQVTM and CDR2 ANQGSEA. The V end was cut by 3 bases, the J end by 7 bases, with 15 bases between. The CDR3 loop is CSVEIQGSSEAFF. Here the CDR3 DNA reads TGCAGCGTTGAGATCCAGGGAAGTAGTGAAGCTTTCTTT.

The chain has TRBV25-1 and TRBJ2-1; TRBD1 matches 9 bases. The CDR3 totals 14 residues. Unmatched junction bases numbered 2, after V lost 4 bases and J lost 4 bases. Germline V CDR1 and CDR2: MGHDK, SYGVNS. CDR3 in amino acids: CASSGTGEYNEQFF. CDR3 sequence (DNA): TGTGCCAGCAGTGGGACAGGGGAATACAATGAGCAGTTCTTC.

This chain joins TRBV3-1 (or the pseudogene TRBV3-2) and TRBJ1-2, with a tentative D call TRBD1 (5 bases). The CDR3 sequence is 14 residues long. Trimming left V 4 bases short and J 5 bases short, with 14 bases between. The V gene's germline CDR1 is LGHDT and CDR2 YNNKEL (reference sequence). The CDR3 DNA is TGTGCCAGCAGCCCAGACGGGGGGAATTATGGCTACACCTTC. Translated, it gives CASSPDGGNYGYTF.

This chain joins TRBV19 and TRBJ2-2, with 10 bases fitting TRBD2. CDR3 length: 18 amino acids. Germline CDR1 reads LNHDA; CDR2 reads SQIVND (reference sequence). V lost 5 bases to trimming and J lost 0 bases; unmatched junction nucleotides: 9. Here the CDR3 reads CASSDPGLAKPNTGELFF. In nucleotides, the CDR3 is TGTGCCAGTAGTGATCCGGGACTAGCGAAACCGAACACCGGGGAGCTGTTTTTT.

The chain links TRBV5-1 to TRBJ2-7; D is possibly TRBD2 (5 bases). Germline-derived CDR1 and CDR2 are SGHRS and YFSETQ. This CDR3 has 15 amino acids. V lost 4 bases and J 4 bases, leaving 18 bases between the germline ends. The CDR3 loop is CASSPSSVRRYEQYF. The CDR3 region has the DNA TGCGCCAGCAGCCCGAGCTCCGTTCGGAGGTACGAGCAGTACTTC. Together with reference TRBV5-1 and TRBJ2-7, the CDR3 gives the full variable domain: KAGVTQTPRYLIKTRGQQVTLSCSPISGHRSVSWYQQTPGQGLQFLFEYFSETQRNKGNFPGRFSGRQFSNSRSEMNVSTLELGDSALYLCASSPSSVRRYEQYFGPGTRLTVT.

The gene calls are TRBV3-1 (or the pseudogene TRBV3-2) and TRBJ2-1; possible D gene TRBD2, 5 bases. Between the trimmed V and J ends, which lost 1 base and 7 bases, there was a span of 11 bases. This CDR3 is built from 14 residues. Per the germline V gene, CDR1 is LGHDT and CDR2 is YNNKEL (reference sequence). CDR3 amino acids: CASSQGTSRNEQFF. The CDR3 nucleotides are TGTGCCAGCAGCCAAGGAACTAGTCGGAATGAGCAGTTCTTC.